This T cell receptor (beta chain) was captured in a study of T cells in Graves' hyperthyroidism and ophthalmopathy. CDR1 is LGHNA and CDR2 is YNFKEQ in the germline V gene. This CDR3 is 15 amino acids long. The V segment lost 1 base and the J segment 1 base; nucleotides outside the gene matches: 4. Amplification of TCR beta CDR3 regions used RNA as the template. The HTBI primer set was used in a first-round RT-PCR of the TCR CDR3. TCRdb re-called the multiplex PCR reads through MiXCR, storing one row per CDR3 protein. The repertoire holds approximately 720,000 distinct CDR3 sequences, with around 19% as singletons.

The sequencing sample was made of blood. The TCR sequence derives from a woman aged 50 to 65 with Graves' hyperthyroidism that later progressed to Graves' ophthalmopathy. The rearrangement links TRBV4-2 to TRBJ2-7; 7 bases match TRBD2. The chain's CDR3 is CASSQAGEGSYEQYF. The CDR3 DNA follows: TGTGCCAGCAGCCAAGCCGGGGAGGGGTCCTACGAGCAGTACTTC.